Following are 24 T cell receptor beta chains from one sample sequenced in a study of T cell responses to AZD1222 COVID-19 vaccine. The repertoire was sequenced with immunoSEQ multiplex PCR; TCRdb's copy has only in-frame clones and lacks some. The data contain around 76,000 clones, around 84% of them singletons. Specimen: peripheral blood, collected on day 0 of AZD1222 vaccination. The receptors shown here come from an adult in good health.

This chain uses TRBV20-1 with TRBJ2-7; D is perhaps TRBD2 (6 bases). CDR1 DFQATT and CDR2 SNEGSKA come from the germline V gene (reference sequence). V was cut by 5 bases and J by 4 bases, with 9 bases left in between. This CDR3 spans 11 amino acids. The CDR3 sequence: CSARDSYEQYF. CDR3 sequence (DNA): TGCAGTGCTCGGGACTCGTACGAGCAGTACTTC.

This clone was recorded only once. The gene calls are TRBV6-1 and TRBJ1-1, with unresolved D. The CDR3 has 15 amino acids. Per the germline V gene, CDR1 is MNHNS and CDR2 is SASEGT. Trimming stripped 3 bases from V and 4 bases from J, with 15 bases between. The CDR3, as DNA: TGTGCCAGCAGTGAGGCTTTGGCAGGCCCCACTGAAGCTTTCTTT. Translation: CASSEALAGPTEAFF.

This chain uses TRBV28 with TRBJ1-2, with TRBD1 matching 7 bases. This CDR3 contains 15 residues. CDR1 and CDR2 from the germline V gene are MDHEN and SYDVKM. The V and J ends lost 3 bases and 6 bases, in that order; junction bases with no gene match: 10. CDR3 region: CASSLQRGGANGYTF. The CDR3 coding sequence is TGTGCCAGCAGTTTGCAAAGAGGGGGCGCCAATGGCTACACCTTC.

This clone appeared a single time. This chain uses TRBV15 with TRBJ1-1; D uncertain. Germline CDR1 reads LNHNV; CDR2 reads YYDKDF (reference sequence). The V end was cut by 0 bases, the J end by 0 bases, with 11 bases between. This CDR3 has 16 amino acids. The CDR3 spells CATSRDLPAMNTEAFF. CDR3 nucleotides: TGTGCCACCAGCAGAGATCTTCCCGCCATGAACACTGAAGCTTTCTTT.

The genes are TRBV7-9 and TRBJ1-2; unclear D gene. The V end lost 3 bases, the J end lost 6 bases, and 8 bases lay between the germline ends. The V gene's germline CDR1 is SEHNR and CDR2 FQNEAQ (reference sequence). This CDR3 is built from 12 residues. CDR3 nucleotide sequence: TGTGCCAGCAGCTTTTCTCAGAATGGCTACACCTTC. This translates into CASSFSQNGYTF. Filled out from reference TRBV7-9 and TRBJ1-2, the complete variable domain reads DTGVSQNPRHKITKRGQNVTFRCDPISEHNRLYWYRQTLGQGPEFLTYFQNEAQLEKSRLLSDRFSAERPKGSFSTLEIQRTEQGDSAMYLCASSFSQNGYTFGSGTRLTVV.

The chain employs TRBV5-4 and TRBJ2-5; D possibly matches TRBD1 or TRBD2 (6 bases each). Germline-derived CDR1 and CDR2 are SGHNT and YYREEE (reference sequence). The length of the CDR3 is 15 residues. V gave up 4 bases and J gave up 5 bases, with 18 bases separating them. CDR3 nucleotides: TGTGCCAGCAGCGCAGGGACTCAAAGGGGGGAGACCCAGTACTTC. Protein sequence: CASSAGTQRGETQYF.

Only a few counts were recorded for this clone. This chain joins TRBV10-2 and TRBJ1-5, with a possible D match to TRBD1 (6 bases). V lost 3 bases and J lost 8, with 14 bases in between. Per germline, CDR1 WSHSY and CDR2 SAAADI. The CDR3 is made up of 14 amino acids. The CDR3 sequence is CASSDGQSGEPQHF. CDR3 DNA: TGCGCCAGCAGTGATGGGCAGTCAGGGGAGCCCCAGCATTTT.

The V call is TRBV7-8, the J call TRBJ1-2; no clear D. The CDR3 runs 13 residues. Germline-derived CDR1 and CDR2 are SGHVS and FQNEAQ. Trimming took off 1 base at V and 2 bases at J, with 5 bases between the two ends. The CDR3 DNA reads TGTGCCAGCAGCTTAGGACGGAACTATGGCTACACCTTC. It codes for CASSLGRNYGYTF.

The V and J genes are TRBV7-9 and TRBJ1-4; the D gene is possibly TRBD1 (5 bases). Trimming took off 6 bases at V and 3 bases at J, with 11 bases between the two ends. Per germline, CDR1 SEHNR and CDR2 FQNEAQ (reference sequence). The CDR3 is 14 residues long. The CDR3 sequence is CASRWGSANEKLFF. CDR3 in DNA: TGTGCCAGCAGGTGGGGGTCGGCTAATGAAAAACTGTTTTTT.

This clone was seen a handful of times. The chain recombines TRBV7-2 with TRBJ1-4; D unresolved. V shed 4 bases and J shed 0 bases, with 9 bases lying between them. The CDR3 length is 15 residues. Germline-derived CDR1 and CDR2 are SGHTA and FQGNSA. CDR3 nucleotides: TGTGCCAGCAGCTCCTTTACTTCAACTAATGAAAAACTGTTTTTT. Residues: CASSSFTSTNEKLFF.

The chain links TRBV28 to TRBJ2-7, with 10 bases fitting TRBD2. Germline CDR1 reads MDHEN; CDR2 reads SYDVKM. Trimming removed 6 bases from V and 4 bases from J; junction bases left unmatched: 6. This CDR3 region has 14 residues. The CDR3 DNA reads TGTGCCAGCAGCAGTAGCGGGGGGTCATACGAGCAGTACTTC. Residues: CASSSSGGSYEQYF.

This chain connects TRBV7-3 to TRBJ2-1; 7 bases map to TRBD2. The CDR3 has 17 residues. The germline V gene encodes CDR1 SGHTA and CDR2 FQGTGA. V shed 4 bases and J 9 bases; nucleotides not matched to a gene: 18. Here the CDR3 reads CASSSPRLAPTDGEQFF. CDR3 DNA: TGTGCCAGCAGCTCTCCCCGACTAGCCCCGACCGACGGTGAGCAGTTCTTC.

Written as DNA, the CDR3 is TGTGCCAGCAGTTACCCGAGCGGCGCGGCCTCCTATAATTCACCCCTCCACTTT. Amino acids: CASSYPSGAASYNSPLHF. The chain is built from TRBV6-2 or TRBV6-3 and TRBJ1-6; D is unclear. V lost 2 bases and J 0 bases, leaving 14 bases between the germline ends. Germline V gene data show CDR1 as MNHEY and CDR2 as SVGEGT. The CDR3 has 18 residues.

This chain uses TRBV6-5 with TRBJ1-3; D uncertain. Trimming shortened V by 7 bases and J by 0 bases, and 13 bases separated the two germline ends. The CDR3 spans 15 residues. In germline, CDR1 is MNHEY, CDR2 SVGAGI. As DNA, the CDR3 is TGTGCCAGCATACACAAGGCCTACTCTGGAAACACCATATATTTT. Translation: CASIHKAYSGNTIYF.

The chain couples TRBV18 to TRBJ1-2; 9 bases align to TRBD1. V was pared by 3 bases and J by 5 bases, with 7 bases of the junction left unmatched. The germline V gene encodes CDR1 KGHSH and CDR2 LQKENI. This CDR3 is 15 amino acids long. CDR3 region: CASSPFDRGVYGYTF. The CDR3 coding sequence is TGTGCCAGCTCACCTTTCGACAGGGGGGTTTATGGCTACACCTTC.

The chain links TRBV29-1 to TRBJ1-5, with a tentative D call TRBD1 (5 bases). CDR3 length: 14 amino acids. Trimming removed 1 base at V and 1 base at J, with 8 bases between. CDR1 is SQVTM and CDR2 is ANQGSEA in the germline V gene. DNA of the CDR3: TGCAGCGTTGAAGTAGGGGACAGCAATCAGCCCCAGCATTTT. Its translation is CSVEVGDSNQPQHF.

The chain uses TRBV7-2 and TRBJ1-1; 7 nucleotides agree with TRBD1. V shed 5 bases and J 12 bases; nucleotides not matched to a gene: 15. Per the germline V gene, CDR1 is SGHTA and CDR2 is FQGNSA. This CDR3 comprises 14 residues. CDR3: CASSPRRDREVTFF. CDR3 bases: TGTGCCAGCAGCCCCCGCCGGGACAGAGAAGTGACTTTCTTT.

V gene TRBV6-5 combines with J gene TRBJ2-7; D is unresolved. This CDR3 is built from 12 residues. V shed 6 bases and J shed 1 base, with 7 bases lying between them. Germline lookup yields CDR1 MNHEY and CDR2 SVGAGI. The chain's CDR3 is CASRSYSYEQYF. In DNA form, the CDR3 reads TGTGCCAGCAGAAGTTATTCCTACGAGCAGTACTTC.

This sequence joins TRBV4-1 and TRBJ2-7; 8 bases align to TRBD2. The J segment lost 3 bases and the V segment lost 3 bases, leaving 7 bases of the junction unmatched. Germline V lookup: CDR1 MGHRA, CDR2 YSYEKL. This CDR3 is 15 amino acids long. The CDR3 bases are TGCGCCAGCAGCCACGTCGGTAGCGGGGTCTACGAGCAGTACTTC. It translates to CASSHVGSGVYEQYF.

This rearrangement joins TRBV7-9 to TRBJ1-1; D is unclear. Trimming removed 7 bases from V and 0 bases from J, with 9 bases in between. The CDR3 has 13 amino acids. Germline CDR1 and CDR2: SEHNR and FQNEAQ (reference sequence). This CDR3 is CASTREMNTEAFF. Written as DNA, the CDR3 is TGTGCCAGCACTAGGGAAATGAACACTGAAGCTTTCTTT. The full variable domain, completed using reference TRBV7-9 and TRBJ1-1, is DTGVSQNPRHKITKRGQNVTFRCDPISEHNRLYWYRQTLGQGPEFLTYFQNEAQLEKSRLLSDRFSAERPKGSFSTLEIQRTEQGDSAMYLCASTREMNTEAFFGQGTRLTVV.

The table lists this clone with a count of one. CDR3 in amino acids: CASSWGQSTGELFF. The CDR3, as DNA: TGTGCCAGCAGCTGGGGACAGTCCACCGGGGAGCTGTTTTTT. The genes are TRBV13 and TRBJ2-2; 7 positions agree with TRBD1. V gave up 4 bases and J gave up 4 bases; unmatched junction bases: 3. The CDR3 contains 14 residues. Germline CDR1 reads PRHDT; CDR2 reads FYEKMQ (reference sequence).

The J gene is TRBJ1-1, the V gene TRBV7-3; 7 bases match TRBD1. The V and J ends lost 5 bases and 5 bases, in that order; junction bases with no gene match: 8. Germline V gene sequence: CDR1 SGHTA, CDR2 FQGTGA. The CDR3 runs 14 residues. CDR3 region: CASSPTGTETEAFF. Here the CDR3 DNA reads TGTGCCAGCAGCCCGACAGGGACGGAGACTGAAGCTTTCTTT.

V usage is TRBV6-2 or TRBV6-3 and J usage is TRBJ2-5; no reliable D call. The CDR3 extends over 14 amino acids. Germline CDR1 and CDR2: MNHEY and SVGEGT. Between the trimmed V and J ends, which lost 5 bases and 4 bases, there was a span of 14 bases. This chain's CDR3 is CASSPFGSPETQYF. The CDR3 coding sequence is TGTGCCAGCAGTCCCTTCGGGTCGCCAGAGACCCAGTACTTC.

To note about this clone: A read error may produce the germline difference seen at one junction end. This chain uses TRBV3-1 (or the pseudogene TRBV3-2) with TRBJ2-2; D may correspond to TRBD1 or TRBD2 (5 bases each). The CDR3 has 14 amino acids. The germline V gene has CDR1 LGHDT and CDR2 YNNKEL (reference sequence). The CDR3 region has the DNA TGTGCCAACAGCCCGACGGGGCCCGCCGGGGAGCTGTTTTTT. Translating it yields CANSPTGPAGELFF.